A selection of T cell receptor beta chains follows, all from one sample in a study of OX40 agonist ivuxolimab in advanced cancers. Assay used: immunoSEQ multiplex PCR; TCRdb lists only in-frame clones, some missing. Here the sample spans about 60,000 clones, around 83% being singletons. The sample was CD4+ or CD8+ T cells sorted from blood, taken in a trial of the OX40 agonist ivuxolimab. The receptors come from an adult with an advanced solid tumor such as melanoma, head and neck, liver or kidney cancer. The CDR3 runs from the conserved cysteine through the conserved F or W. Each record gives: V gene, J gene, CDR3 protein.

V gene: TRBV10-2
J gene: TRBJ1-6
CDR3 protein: CASSKRPGQENSPLHF

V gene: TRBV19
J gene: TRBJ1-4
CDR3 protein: CATLIPGTGVTNEKLFF

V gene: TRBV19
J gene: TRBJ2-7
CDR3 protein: CASSFRGLYEQYF

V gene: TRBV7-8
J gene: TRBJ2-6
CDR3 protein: CASSLEVWGGANVLTF

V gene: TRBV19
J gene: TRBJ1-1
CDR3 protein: CASSLRGGHTEAFF

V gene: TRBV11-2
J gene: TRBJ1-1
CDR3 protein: CASSFGHNTEAFF

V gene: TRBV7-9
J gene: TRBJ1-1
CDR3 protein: CASSSNRDTEAFF

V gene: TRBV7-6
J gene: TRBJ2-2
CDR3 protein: CASSLSNTGELFF

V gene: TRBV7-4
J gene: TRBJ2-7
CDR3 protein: CASSPGQGSSYEQYF

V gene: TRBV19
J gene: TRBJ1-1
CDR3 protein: CASSAPGRAAEAFF

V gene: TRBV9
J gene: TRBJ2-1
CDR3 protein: CASSARLAGVYEQFF

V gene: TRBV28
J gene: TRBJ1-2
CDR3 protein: CALSTGNYGYTF

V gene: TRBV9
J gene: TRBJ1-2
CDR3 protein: CASSPRGTLHGYTF

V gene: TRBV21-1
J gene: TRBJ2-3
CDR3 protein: CASSKGLAGVTRTKYPRTDTQYF

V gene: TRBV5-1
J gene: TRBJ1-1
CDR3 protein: CASSLVLGAGTEAFF

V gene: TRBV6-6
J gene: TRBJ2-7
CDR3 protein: CASMRWTSGAYEQYF

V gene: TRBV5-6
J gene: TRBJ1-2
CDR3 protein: CATRLTGNMDYGYTF

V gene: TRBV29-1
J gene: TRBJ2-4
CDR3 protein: CSVTGTSPGGNIQYF

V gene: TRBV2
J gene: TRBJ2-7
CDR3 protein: CASKQESYEQYF

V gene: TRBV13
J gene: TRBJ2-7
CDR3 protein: CASSLGDSSYEQYF

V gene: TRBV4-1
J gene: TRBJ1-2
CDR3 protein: CASSRHIRGTGGAFNYGYTF

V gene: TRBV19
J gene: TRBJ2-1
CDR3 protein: CASTATRTYNEQFF

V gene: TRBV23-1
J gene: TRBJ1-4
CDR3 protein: CASTGRSEKLFF

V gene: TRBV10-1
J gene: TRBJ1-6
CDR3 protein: CASRGRRSSYNSPLHF

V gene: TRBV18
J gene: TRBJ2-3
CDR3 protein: CASSRDGHTDTQYF

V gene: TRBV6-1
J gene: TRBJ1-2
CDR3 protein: CASRSSAALDGYTF